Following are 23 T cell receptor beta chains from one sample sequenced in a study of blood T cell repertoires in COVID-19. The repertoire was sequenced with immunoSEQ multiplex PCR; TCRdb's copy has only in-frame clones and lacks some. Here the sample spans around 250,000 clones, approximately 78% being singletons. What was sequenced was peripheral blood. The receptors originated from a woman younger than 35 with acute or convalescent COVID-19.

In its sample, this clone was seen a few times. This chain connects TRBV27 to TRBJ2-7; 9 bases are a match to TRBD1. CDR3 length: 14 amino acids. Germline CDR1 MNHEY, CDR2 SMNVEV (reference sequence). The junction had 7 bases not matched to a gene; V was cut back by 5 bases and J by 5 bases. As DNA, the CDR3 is TGTGCCAGCAGTCCGGGACAGGGTAGGGACGAGCAGTACTTC. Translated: CASSPGQGRDEQYF.

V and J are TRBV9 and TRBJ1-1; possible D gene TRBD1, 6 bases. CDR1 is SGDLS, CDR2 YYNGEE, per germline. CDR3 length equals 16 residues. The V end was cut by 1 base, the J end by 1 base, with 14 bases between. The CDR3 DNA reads TGTGCCAGCAGCGTATTGCCAGGGGCAAAGAACACTGAAGCTTTCTTT. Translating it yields CASSVLPGAKNTEAFF. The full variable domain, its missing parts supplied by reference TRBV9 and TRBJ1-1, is DSGVTQTPKHLITATGQRVTLRCSPRSGDLSVYWYQQSLDQGLQFLIQYYNGEERAKGNILERFSAQQFPDLHSELNLSSLELGDSALYFCASSVLPGAKNTEAFFGQGTRLTVV.

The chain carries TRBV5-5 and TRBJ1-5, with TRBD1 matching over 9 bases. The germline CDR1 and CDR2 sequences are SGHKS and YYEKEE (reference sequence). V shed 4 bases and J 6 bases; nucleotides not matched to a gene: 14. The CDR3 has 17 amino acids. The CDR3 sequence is CASSQGQGGAVGQPQHF. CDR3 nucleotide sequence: TGTGCCAGCAGCCAGGGACAGGGAGGGGCTGTGGGTCAGCCCCAGCATTTT.

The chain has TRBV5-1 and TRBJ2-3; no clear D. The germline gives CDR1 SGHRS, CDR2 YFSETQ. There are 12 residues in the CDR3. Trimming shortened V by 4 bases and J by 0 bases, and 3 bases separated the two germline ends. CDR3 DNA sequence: TGCGCCAGCAGCCCGAGCACAGATACGCAGTATTTT. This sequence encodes CASSPSTDTQYF.

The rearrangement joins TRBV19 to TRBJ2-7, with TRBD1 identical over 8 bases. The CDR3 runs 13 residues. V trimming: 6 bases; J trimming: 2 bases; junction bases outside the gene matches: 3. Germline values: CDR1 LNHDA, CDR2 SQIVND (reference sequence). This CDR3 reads CASRGTGTYEQYF. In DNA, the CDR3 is TGTGCCAGTAGGGGGACAGGAACCTACGAGCAGTACTTC.

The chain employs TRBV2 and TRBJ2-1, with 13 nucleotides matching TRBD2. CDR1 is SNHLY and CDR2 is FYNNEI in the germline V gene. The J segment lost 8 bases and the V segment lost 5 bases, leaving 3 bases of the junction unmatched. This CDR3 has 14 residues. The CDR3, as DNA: TGTGCCAGCAGTCCGGGACTAGCGGGATATGAGCAGTTCTTC. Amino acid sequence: CASSPGLAGYEQFF.

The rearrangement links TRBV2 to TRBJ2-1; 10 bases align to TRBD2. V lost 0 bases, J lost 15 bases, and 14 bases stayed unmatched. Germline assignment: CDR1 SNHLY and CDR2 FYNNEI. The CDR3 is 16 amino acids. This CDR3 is CASSEAASGRVVVGFF. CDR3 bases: TGTGCCAGCAGTGAAGCGGCTAGCGGGAGAGTTGTCGTGGGGTTCTTC.

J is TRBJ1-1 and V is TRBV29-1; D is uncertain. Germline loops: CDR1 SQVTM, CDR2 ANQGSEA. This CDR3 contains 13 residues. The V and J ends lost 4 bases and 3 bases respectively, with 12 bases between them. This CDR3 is CSVVGNFDTEAFF. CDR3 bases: TGCAGCGTTGTTGGTAACTTTGACACTGAAGCTTTCTTT.

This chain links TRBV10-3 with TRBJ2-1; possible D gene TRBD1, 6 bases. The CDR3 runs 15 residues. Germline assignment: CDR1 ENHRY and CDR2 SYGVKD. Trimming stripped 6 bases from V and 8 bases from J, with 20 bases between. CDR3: CAIRPDLTGGHEQFF. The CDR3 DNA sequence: TGTGCCATCAGACCCGACCTGACAGGAGGCCATGAGCAGTTCTTC.

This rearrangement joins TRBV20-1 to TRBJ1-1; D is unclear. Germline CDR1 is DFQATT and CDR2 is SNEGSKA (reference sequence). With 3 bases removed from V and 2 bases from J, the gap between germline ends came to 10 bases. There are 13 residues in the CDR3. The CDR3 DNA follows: TGCAGTGCTAGTAACAGCCTAAACACTGAAGCTTTCTTT. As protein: CSASNSLNTEAFF.

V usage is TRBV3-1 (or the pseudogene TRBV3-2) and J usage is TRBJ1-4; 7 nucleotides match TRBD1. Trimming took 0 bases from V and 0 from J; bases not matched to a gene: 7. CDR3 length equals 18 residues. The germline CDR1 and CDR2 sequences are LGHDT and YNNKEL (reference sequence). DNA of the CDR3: TGTGCCAGCAGCCAAGATGATGCAGGGACAGCAACTAATGAAAAACTGTTTTTT. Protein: CASSQDDAGTATNEKLFF.

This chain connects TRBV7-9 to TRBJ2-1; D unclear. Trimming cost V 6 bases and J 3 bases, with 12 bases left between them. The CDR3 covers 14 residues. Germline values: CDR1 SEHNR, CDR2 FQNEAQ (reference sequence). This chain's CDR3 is CASRHRDLYNEQFF. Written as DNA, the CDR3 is TGTGCCAGCAGGCATCGAGATCTCTACAATGAGCAGTTCTTC.

CDR3 sequence reads: CASSPRGNSGANVLTF. The CDR3 DNA sequence: TGTGCCAGCAGCCCCCGGGGAAACTCTGGGGCCAACGTCCTGACTTTC. This chain uses TRBV11-3 with TRBJ2-6; a weak D match, TRBD2 (5 bases). CDR3 size: 16 residues. Germline CDR1 is SGHNT and CDR2 is YENEEA. V was trimmed by 5 bases and J by 0 bases, leaving 11 bases between them.

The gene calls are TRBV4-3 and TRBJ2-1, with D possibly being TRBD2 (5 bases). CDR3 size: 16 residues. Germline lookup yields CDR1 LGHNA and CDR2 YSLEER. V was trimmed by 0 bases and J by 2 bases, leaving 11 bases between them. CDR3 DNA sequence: TGCGCCAGCAGCCAAGACCCTTCCGGGGCCTACAATGAGCAGTTCTTC. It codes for CASSQDPSGAYNEQFF.

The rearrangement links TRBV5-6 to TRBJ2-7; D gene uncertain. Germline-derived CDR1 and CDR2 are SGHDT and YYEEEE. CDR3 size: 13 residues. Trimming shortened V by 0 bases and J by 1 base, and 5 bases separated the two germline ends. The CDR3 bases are TGTGCCAGCAGCTTGGACATTTCCTACGAGCAGTACTTC. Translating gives CASSLDISYEQYF.

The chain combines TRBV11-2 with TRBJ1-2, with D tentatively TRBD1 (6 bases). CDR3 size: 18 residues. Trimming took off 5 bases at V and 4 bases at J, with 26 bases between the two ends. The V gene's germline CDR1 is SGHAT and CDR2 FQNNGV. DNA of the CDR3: TGTGCCAGCAGCCGCTGGCCGGGACAACCACGTCTTGGCTATGGCTACACCTTC. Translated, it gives CASSRWPGQPRLGYGYTF.

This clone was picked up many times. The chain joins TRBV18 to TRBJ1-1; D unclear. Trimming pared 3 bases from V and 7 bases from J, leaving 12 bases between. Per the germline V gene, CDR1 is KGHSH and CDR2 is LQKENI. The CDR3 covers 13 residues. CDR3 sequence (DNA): TGTGCCAGCTCACCCGACTCCCAACTTGAAGCTTTCTTT. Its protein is CASSPDSQLEAFF.

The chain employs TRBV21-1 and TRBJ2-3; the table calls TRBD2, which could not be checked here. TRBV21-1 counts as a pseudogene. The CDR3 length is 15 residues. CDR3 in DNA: TGTGCCAGCAGCAGGGTGCTAGCGGACATCGATACGCAGTATTTT. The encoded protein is CASSRVLADIDTQYF.

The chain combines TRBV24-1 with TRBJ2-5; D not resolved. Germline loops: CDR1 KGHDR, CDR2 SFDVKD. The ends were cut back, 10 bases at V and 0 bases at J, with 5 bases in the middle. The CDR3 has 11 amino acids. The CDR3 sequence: CATSYQETQYF. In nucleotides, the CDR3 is TGTGCCACATCGTACCAAGAGACCCAGTACTTC.

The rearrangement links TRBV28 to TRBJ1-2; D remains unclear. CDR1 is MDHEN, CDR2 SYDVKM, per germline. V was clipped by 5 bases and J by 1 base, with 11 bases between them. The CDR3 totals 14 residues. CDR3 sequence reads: CASSPLPDNYGYTF. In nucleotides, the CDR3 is TGTGCCAGCAGTCCTCTGCCAGATAACTATGGCTACACCTTC.

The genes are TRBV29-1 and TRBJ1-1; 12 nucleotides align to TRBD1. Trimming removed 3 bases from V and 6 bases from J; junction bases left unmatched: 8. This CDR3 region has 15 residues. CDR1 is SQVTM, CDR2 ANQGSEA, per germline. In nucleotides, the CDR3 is TGCAGCGTTGACCCGGGGGACAGGGGGCTCGCTGAAGCTTTCTTT. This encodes CSVDPGDRGLAEAFF.

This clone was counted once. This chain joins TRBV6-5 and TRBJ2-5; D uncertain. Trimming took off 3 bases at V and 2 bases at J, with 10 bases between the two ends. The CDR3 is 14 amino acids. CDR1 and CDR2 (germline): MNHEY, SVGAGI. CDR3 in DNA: TGTGCCAGCAGTTATCAGTGGCCTCAAGAGACCCAGTACTTC. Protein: CASSYQWPQETQYF.

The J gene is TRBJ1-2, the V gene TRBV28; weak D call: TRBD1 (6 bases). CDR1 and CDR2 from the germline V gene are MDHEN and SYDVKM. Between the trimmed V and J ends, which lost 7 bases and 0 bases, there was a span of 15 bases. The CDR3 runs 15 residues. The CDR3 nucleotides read TGTGCCAGCACAAGGACAGTCAAGGCTAACTATGGCTACACCTTC. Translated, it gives CASTRTVKANYGYTF.